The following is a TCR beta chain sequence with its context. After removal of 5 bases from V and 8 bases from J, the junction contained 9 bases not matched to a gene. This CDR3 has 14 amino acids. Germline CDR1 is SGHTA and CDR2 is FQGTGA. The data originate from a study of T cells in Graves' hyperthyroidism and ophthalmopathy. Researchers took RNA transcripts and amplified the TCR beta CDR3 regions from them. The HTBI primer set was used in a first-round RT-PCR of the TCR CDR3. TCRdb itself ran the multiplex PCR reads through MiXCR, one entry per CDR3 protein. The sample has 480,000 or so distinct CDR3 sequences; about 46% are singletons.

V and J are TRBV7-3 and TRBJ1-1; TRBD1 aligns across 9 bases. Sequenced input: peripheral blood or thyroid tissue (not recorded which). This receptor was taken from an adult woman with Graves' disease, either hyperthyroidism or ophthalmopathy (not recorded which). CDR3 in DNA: TGTGCCAGCAGCCCCAGGACAGGGGTTGCAGAAGCTTTCTTT. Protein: CASSPRTGVAEAFF.